This entry is about one T cell receptor beta chain. What it recognizes is unknown. This specimen belongs to a study of blood T cells in healthy people across ages. General study findings and limits: Age showed a roughly linear inverse relationship with TCR beta diversity per million T cells. Donor CMV status was unknown, possibly confounding expanded clonotype changes.

The CDR3 is 15 residues long. The V segment lost 4 bases and the J segment 0 bases; nucleotides outside the gene matches: 6. The V gene's germline CDR1 is SGHRS and CDR2 YFSETQ. Extracted total RNA amounted to at least 5.5 micrograms for each sample. The second PCR ran roughly 7 to 12 cycles with a sample-barcoded 5' primer and J-beta primers. Researchers report that each sample yielded at least 2.5 million CDR3-containing paired-end reads. MiXCR was run by TCRdb on the 5' RACE reads, yielding one entry per CDR3 protein. The sample consists of around 1.5 million distinct CDR3 sequences, 59% of them appearing once.

The origin of this receptor is a man in his late teens or twenties in good health. The V gene is TRBV5-1, the J gene TRBJ1-2; 7 nucleotides align to TRBD1. The material sequenced was blood. The CDR3 region is CASSLGTAPNYGYTF. CDR3 bases: TGCGCCAGCAGCCTCGGGACAGCCCCTAACTATGGCTACACCTTC.